These 14 T cell receptor beta chains originate from one sample sequenced in a study of T-cell reconstitution after alpha-beta-depleted transplantation in children. Unique molecular identifiers were incorporated into the prepared TCRbeta library. TCRdb used MiXCR to reprocess the PCR reads, holding one entry per CDR3 protein. The sample consists of approximately 230,000 distinct CDR3 sequences, 20% to 30% of them appearing once. Sequencing was performed on PBMCs, mostly from graft donor cells, taken 360 days after TCRalphabeta/CD19-depleted stem cell transplant. All receptors derive from a female patient aged 2-9 years who had a stem cell transplant for congenital amegakaryocytic thrombocytopenia, so the T cells may come from the graft donor.

In this sample, this clonotype turned up many times. The chain has TRBV2 and TRBJ2-7, with no clear D. Trimming took 7 bases from V and 3 from J, leaving 19 bases between them. This CDR3 spans 15 amino acids. CDR1 is SNHLY and CDR2 is FYNNEI in the germline V gene. In nucleotides, the CDR3 is TGTGCCAGCATAAAGTTGTTCGTCGCGGACTACGAGCAGTACTTC. Translating it yields CASIKLFVADYEQYF.

In its sample, this clonotype was seen a few times. The chain employs TRBV12-3 or TRBV12-4 and TRBJ1-1; possible D gene TRBD1, 5 bases. Trimming shortened V by 7 bases and J by 5 bases, and 23 bases separated the two germline ends. This CDR3 contains 16 residues. CDR3 sequence reads: CASNPTAQGGGTEAFF. DNA of the CDR3: TGTGCCAGCAACCCCACCGCTCAGGGAGGAGGGACTGAAGCTTTCTTT.

This clonotype was seen ten or more times. CDR3: CAISDYLRVMGNEQFF. CDR3 DNA: TGTGCCATCAGTGATTATCTCAGGGTGATGGGTAATGAGCAGTTCTTC. The rearrangement links TRBV10-3 to TRBJ2-1; perhaps TRBD1 as D (5 bases). There are 16 residues in the CDR3. Deletions cut 3 bases from V and 7 bases from J, with 19 bases between. Per the germline V gene, CDR1 is ENHRY and CDR2 is SYGVKD.

In this sample, this clonotype turned up many times. This chain uses TRBV4-2 with TRBJ2-1; TRBD2 matches 10 bases. CDR1 and CDR2 (germline): LGHNA, YNFKEQ. The CDR3 is 16 amino acids. Trimming at V came to 5 bases and at J to 0 bases, leaving 4 bases not matched to a gene. CDR3 sequence: CASSTSSGSSYNEQFF. The CDR3 nucleotides read TGTGCCAGCAGCACCTCTAGCGGGAGCTCCTACAATGAGCAGTTCTTC.

This clonotype came up a few times. V usage is TRBV20-1 and J usage is TRBJ2-7; 7 bases fit TRBD2. CDR1 and CDR2 from the germline V gene are DFQATT and SNEGSKA (reference sequence). The V and J ends lost 0 bases and 2 bases, in that order; junction bases with no gene match: 10. CDR3 length: 16 amino acids. The CDR3 region is CSARDKEPSGTYEQYF. CDR3 sequence (DNA): TGCAGTGCTAGAGATAAAGAGCCTAGCGGAACCTACGAGCAGTACTTC.

This chain connects TRBV5-6 to TRBJ2-5; possible D gene TRBD1, 5 bases. V lost 4 bases, J lost 2 bases, and 12 bases lay in between. Germline CDR1 and CDR2: SGHDT and YYEEEE. There are 14 residues in the CDR3. Written as DNA, the CDR3 is TGTGCCAGCAGCCGTGAGACAGTTCAAGAGACCCAGTACTTC. Translation: CASSRETVQETQYF.

The chain carries TRBV6-5 and TRBJ1-2; D gene ambiguous. Trimming removed 6 bases at V and 4 bases at J, with 3 bases between. The CDR3 runs to 10 residues. The germline V gene encodes CDR1 MNHEY and CDR2 SVGAGI. This CDR3 reads CASRGYGYTF. CDR3 DNA sequence: TGTGCCAGCAGGGGCTATGGCTACACCTTC.

This clonotype appeared a few times. The J gene is TRBJ2-7, the V gene TRBV28, with D perhaps assigned TRBD1 or TRBD2 (5 bases each). Germline V gives CDR1 MDHEN, CDR2 SYDVKM. Between the trimmed V and J ends, which lost 2 bases and 2 bases, there was a span of 7 bases. The CDR3 sequence is 13 residues long. The CDR3 region is CASSLQGPYEQYF. CDR3 nucleotides: TGTGCCAGCAGTTTACAGGGACCCTACGAGCAGTACTTC. Together with reference TRBV28 and TRBJ2-7, the CDR3 gives the full variable domain: DVKVTQSSRYLVKRTGEKVFLECVQDMDHENMFWYRQDPGLGLRLIYFSYDVKMKEKGDIPEGYSVSREKKERFSLILESASTNQTSMYLCASSLQGPYEQYFGPGTRLTVT.

V is TRBV7-9 and J is TRBJ2-4; tentatively, D is TRBD2 (5 bases). Germline CDR1 reads SEHNR; CDR2 reads FQNEAQ (reference sequence). Trimming cost V 2 bases and J 2 bases, with 10 bases left between them. The CDR3 is 15 residues long. CDR3 residues: CASSLIGDTKNIQYF. Written as DNA, the CDR3 is TGTGCCAGCAGCTTAATCGGGGATACCAAAAACATTCAGTACTTC.

The table lists this clonotype with a few counts. This chain uses TRBV6-5 with TRBJ2-7; no clear D. The CDR3 runs to 12 residues. The germline CDR1 and CDR2 sequences are MNHEY and SVGAGI. The germline V and J ends were trimmed by 5 bases and 4 bases, with 9 bases remaining between them. Here the CDR3 DNA reads TGTGCCAGCAGTAACCCAAATTACGAGCAGTACTTC. Translating it yields CASSNPNYEQYF.

In its sample, this clonotype was seen a few times. V and J are TRBV29-1 and TRBJ1-1; D gene ambiguous. V shed 5 bases and J shed 0 bases, with 10 bases lying between them. The germline V gene encodes CDR1 SQVTM and CDR2 ANQGSEA. This CDR3 has 13 residues. CDR3 sequence reads: CSVPQTVNTEAFF. DNA of the CDR3: TGCAGCGTTCCCCAAACTGTGAACACTGAAGCTTTCTTT.

The chain links TRBV4-2 to TRBJ2-5; D is unclear. Germline lookup yields CDR1 LGHNA and CDR2 YNFKEQ. Trimming removed 0 bases at V and 0 bases at J, with 14 bases between. This CDR3 spans 17 amino acids. CDR3: CASSQDGVRLDQETQYF. The CDR3 DNA reads TGTGCCAGCAGCCAAGATGGGGTGAGATTAGACCAAGAGACCCAGTACTTC.

The chain has TRBV10-3 and TRBJ2-7, with 7 bases lining up with TRBD1. This CDR3 has 11 residues. Germline lookup yields CDR1 ENHRY and CDR2 SYGVKD. V lost 3 bases and J lost 10; bases outside the gene matches: 3. The CDR3 nucleotides are TGTGCCATCAGTGATCGGGACAGCCAGTACTTC. Translated: CAISDRDSQYF.

This clonotype has only a few counts. The chain employs TRBV5-1 and TRBJ1-3; D uncertain. The ends were cut back, 4 bases at V and 8 bases at J, with 13 bases in the middle. The CDR3 loop spans 13 amino acids. The germline V gene encodes CDR1 SGHRS and CDR2 YFSETQ. The CDR3 protein is CASSPLLEDTIYF. The CDR3, as DNA: TGCGCCAGCAGCCCCCTCCTGGAGGACACCATATATTTT.